The entry that follows covers one T cell receptor beta chain sequence. The target antigen is unknown. This sample is part of a study of T cell responses to AZD1222 COVID-19 vaccine. General study findings and limits: Across spike, vaccine-associated CD4 TCRs were found, dominant at 160-218 and 743-854.

Sequencing used immunoSEQ multiplex PCR; TCRdb keeps in-frame clones, though not all of them. The repertoire holds under 30,000 clones, with around 86% as singletons. This CDR3 spans 16 amino acids. Looked up from germline, CDR1 is SGDLS and CDR2 is YYNGEE. J was trimmed by 0 bases and V by 0 bases; bases with no gene match: 4. Specimen: peripheral blood, collected 28 days after the second AZD1222 dose. The J gene is TRBJ2-7, the V gene TRBV9; 9 nucleotides line up with TRBD1. The source is an adult who received the AZD1222 COVID-19 vaccine. The chain's CDR3 is CASSVDGTGNSYEQYF. As DNA, the CDR3 is TGTGCCAGCAGCGTAGATGGGACAGGGAACTCCTACGAGCAGTACTTC.